The 7 T cell receptor beta chains given below trace back to one sample, sequenced in a study of CD8+ T cells in alopecia areata (dated by TCRdb to the late 2010s). The library relied on the immunoSEQ multiplex PCR assay. RNA was extracted from all samples and reverse transcribed into cDNA as template for TCR sequencing. As stored in TCRdb, this immuneACCESS dataset retains in-frame rearrangements with V and J assigned. A fraction of the clones does not appear; measured against another copy, unresolved V genes explain less than half of the discrepancy, and the remainder lacks a known reason. The sample data list 100,000 to 120,000 clones, and 50% to 65% of these were observed just once. Together, the top ten hold roughly 3.5% of the sample. The sample's time point label, in plain terms: 20 to 30 weeks on oral tofacitinib. The treatment or condition label of this sample denotes: oral pan-JAK inhibitor, 5-10 mg twice daily.

This specimen was CD4+ T cells sorted from blood, taken at week 24, from a patient treated with tofacitinib. Source of these receptors: a human donor with alopecia areata.

This clone was seen only a few times. The chain recombines TRBV29-1 with TRBJ2-3, with 15 bases identical to TRBD2. The length of the CDR3 is 16 residues. The V gene end was trimmed by 7 bases and the J gene end by 2 bases; junction bases not matched to a gene: 7. CDR1 and CDR2 from the germline V gene are SQVTM and ANQGSEA. CDR3 sequence: CSAGGTSGGPTDTQYF. The CDR3, as DNA: TGCAGCGCCGGAGGGACTAGCGGGGGGCCCACAGATACGCAGTATTTT.

The chain recombines TRBV2 with TRBJ2-2; TRBD2 matches at 8 bases. Germline CDR1 SNHLY, CDR2 FYNNEI. With V trimmed by 6 bases and J by 7 bases, 4 bases remained unmatched. The CDR3 totals 13 residues. This CDR3 is CASRGSGVGELFF. Here the CDR3 DNA reads TGTGCCAGCAGGGGTAGCGGGGTCGGGGAGCTGTTTTTT. The full variable domain, with the rest looked up from reference TRBV2 and TRBJ2-2, is EPEVTQTPSHQVTQMGQEVILRCVPISNHLYFYWYRQILGQKVEFLVSFYNNEISEKSEIFDDQFSVERPDGSNFTLKIRSTKLEDSAMYFCASRGSGVGELFFGEGSRLTVL.

V gene TRBV29-1 combines with J gene TRBJ2-1; D is perhaps TRBD1 or TRBD2 (6 bases each). CDR3 size: 16 residues. Per germline, CDR1 SQVTM and CDR2 ANQGSEA. V lost 7 bases and J 4 bases, leaving 23 bases between the germline ends. CDR3 in DNA: TGCAGCGCTCCTCAAGTATCGGGGGCAAGTTACAATGAGCAGTTCTTC. Its translation is CSAPQVSGASYNEQFF.

J is TRBJ1-3 and V is TRBV30; no clear D gene. V dropped 1 base and J dropped 4 bases, with 2 bases sitting between them. This CDR3 contains 11 residues. Germline V gives CDR1 GTSNPN, CDR2 SVGIG (reference sequence). The CDR3 protein is CAWSEGNTIYF. The DNA for the CDR3 is TGTGCCTGGAGTGAGGGAAACACCATATATTTT. Drawing the rest from reference TRBV30 and TRBJ1-3, the complete variable domain is SQTIHQWPATLVQPVGSPLSLECTVEGTSNPNLYWYRQAAGRGLQLLFYSVGIGQISSEVPQNLSASRPQDRQFILSSKKLLLSDSGFYLCAWSEGNTIYFGEGSWLTVV.

This clone was found a few times. The chain joins TRBV30 to TRBJ1-5; perhaps TRBD1 as D (5 bases). The length of the CDR3 is 13 residues. The V and J ends lost 2 bases and 4 bases respectively, with 9 bases between them. Germline V gene sequence: CDR1 GTSNPN, CDR2 SVGIG (reference sequence). The CDR3: CAWSIRDNQPQHF. The CDR3 coding sequence is TGTGCCTGGAGTATCAGGGATAATCAGCCCCAGCATTTT.

This chain links TRBV29-1 with TRBJ1-2; TRBD1 might be the D (6 bases). Per the germline V gene, CDR1 is SQVTM and CDR2 is ANQGSEA. Trimming removed 5 bases from V and 4 bases from J, with 20 bases in between. The CDR3 sequence is 15 residues long. Here the CDR3 DNA reads TGCAGCGTTAAAAGGGACGGCGAAGGGGGCTATGGCTACACCTTC. Encoded protein: CSVKRDGEGGYGYTF.

The chain joins TRBV30 to TRBJ2-1, with 10 nucleotides matching TRBD1. V lost 4 bases to trimming and J lost 3 bases; unmatched junction nucleotides: 6. CDR3 length: 15 residues. Germline V gene sequence: CDR1 GTSNPN, CDR2 SVGIG (reference sequence). The CDR3 coding sequence is TGTGCCTGGAATGAGGGACAGGGGAACTACAATGAGCAGTTCTTC. Amino acids: CAWNEGQGNYNEQFF.